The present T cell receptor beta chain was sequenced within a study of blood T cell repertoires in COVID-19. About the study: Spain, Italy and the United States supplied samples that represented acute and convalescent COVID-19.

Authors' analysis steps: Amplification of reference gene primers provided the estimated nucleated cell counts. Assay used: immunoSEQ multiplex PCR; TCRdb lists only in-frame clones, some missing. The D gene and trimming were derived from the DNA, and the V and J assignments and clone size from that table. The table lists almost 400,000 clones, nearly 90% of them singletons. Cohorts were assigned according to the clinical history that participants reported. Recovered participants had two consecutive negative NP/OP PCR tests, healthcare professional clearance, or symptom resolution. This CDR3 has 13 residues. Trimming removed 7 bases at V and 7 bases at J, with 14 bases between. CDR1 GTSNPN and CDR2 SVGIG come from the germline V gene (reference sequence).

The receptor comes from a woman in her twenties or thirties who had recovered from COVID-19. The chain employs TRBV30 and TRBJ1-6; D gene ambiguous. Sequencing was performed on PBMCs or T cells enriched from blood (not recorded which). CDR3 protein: CALSGDRNSPLHF. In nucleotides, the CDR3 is TGTGCCTTATCCGGGGATAGGAATTCACCCCTCCACTTT.